These 30 T cell receptor beta chains were sequenced from one sample in a study of preoperative IRX-2 immunotherapy in early breast cancer. TCRdb keeps only in-frame clones here, not all; method: immunoSEQ multiplex PCR. The table has about 98,000 clones, 86% seen once; the top ten hold approximately 2%. Regarding treatment: preoperative locoregional IRX-2 cytokine immunotherapy. This specimen consisted of tumor tissue, obtained after IRX-2 immunotherapy. The origin of the receptors is a human donor with breast cancer.

This clone was seen once. This sequence joins TRBV1 and TRBJ2-5; the D call TRBD2 from the table was never checked on the DNA. TRBV1 is designated a pseudogene. The CDR3 covers 15 residues. CDR3 nucleotide sequence: TGCGCCAGCAGCCAGAGCGGAATTGGACAAGAGACCCAGTACTTC. It codes for CASSQSGIGQETQYF.

The chain's CDR3 is CAWDDRGAYEQYF. CDR3 in DNA: TGTGCCTGGGATGACAGGGGTGCCTACGAGCAGTACTTC. The chain uses TRBV30 and TRBJ2-7, with TRBD1 matching 8 bases. The V gene's germline CDR1 is GTSNPN and CDR2 SVGIG (reference sequence). The CDR3 loop spans 13 amino acids. Losses at the gene ends were 5 bases for V and 2 bases for J; bases not matched to a gene: 5.

The rearrangement joins TRBV19 to TRBJ2-7; D gene unclear. Germline values: CDR1 LNHDA, CDR2 SQIVND (reference sequence). V lost 5 bases, J lost 6 bases, and 17 bases lay in between. The CDR3 extends over 14 amino acids. CDR3 bases: TGTGCCAGTAGTCTCTGGCAGTCTCCAGGCGAGCAGTACTTC. It specifies CASSLWQSPGEQYF.

A note on this clone: Relative to the germline gene, one junction end is altered; a read error may explain this. V usage is TRBV6-8 and J usage is TRBJ1-4, with 10 bases matching TRBD1. The CDR3 spans 13 residues. The germline V gene encodes CDR1 MNHGY and CDR2 SAAAGT. Here the CDR3 DNA reads TGTGCCATCAGTGGACAGGGGGATGAAAAACTGTTTTTT. Amino acids: CAISGQGDEKLFF.

The rearrangement joins TRBV6-8 to TRBJ1-5, with TRBD1 matching 8 bases. Germline CDR1 reads MNHGY; CDR2 reads SAAAGT. This CDR3 has 12 amino acids. Trimming cost V 8 bases and J 7 bases; bases outside gene matches: 4. DNA of the CDR3: TGTGCCAGCCGGACAGGGAGCCAGCCCCAGCATTTT. Residues: CASRTGSQPQHF.

This sequence joins TRBV7-5 and TRBJ1-1; the D call in the table, TRBD1, was not verified against the DNA. TRBV7-5 is noted as a pseudogene. CDR3 length: 17 amino acids. The CDR3 reads CASSLAGDRGRSTEAFF. The DNA for the CDR3 is TGTGCCAGCAGCTTGGCCGGGGACAGGGGGCGGTCGACTGAAGCTTTCTTT.

This clone was detected only once. The chain has TRBV5-1 and TRBJ2-4; 10 bases align to TRBD2. V dropped 0 bases and J dropped 8; count of bases not matched to a gene: 2. In germline, CDR1 is SGHRS, CDR2 YFSETQ. This CDR3 region has 14 residues. The CDR3 loop reads CASSLALAGDIQYF. CDR3 in DNA: TGCGCCAGCAGCTTGGCGCTAGCGGGGGACATTCAGTACTTC.

The chain links TRBV10-2 to TRBJ2-7; a weak D match, TRBD1 (5 bases). The germline V gene encodes CDR1 WSHSY and CDR2 SAAADI. The CDR3 has 15 amino acids. The V gene lost 5 bases and the J gene lost 6 bases, with 20 bases spanning the gap. The CDR3 here is CASSPDNSFPSEQYF. In nucleotides, the CDR3 is TGCGCCAGCAGTCCGGACAATTCGTTCCCCTCCGAGCAGTACTTC.

This chain links TRBV7-5 with TRBJ1-2. TRBV7-5 counts as a pseudogene. The CDR3 spans 14 residues. DNA for the CDR3: TGTGCCAGCAGCCAGTTCGACGGCGCGAGAGGCTACACCTTC. Amino acids: CASSQFDGARGYTF.

The chain is built from TRBV6-4 and TRBJ2-2; D possibly corresponds to TRBD1 (5 bases). The V gene lost 7 bases and the J gene lost 6 bases, with 24 bases spanning the gap. The CDR3 sequence is 17 residues long. Per germline, CDR1 MRHNA and CDR2 SNTAGT. The CDR3 is CASTSDVDSLRSGELFF. The CDR3 region has the DNA TGTGCCAGCACCTCCGACGTCGACAGCCTTCGGTCCGGGGAGCTGTTTTTT.

The CDR3 spells CASNRAGRSYEQYF. The CDR3 bases are TGCGCCAGCAACAGGGCGGGCCGTTCCTACGAGCAGTACTTC. The rearrangement joins TRBV5-1 to TRBJ2-7; a possible D gene is TRBD1 (6 bases). The V end lost 6 bases, the J end lost 1 base, and 14 bases lay between the germline ends. Germline V lookup: CDR1 SGHRS, CDR2 YFSETQ. This CDR3 is built from 14 residues. Full variable domain (rest looked up from reference TRBV5-1 and TRBJ2-7): KAGVTQTPRYLIKTRGQQVTLSCSPISGHRSVSWYQQTPGQGLQFLFEYFSETQRNKGNFPGRFSGRQFSNSRSEMNVSTLELGDSALYLCASNRAGRSYEQYFGPGTRLTVT.

This clone was observed a handful of times. The chain is built from TRBV6-8 and TRBJ1-4; no firm D call. The CDR3 loop spans 16 amino acids. Germline CDR1 and CDR2: MNHGY and SAAAGT. V was shortened by 0 bases and J by 4 bases, with 12 bases between the two germline ends. In DNA form, the CDR3 reads TGTGCCAGCAGTTACTCGACATCTGGGTATAATGAAAAACTGTTTTTT. It codes for CASSYSTSGYNEKLFF.

V gene TRBV6-8 combines with J gene TRBJ2-3, with 14 positions matching TRBD2. Germline V lookup: CDR1 MNHGY, CDR2 SAAAGT. This CDR3 spans 15 amino acids. Unmatched junction bases numbered 2, after V lost 5 bases and J lost 4 bases. The DNA of the CDR3 is TGTGCCAGCAGTCGACTAGCGGGAGGGCCAGATACGCAGTATTTT. Translated, it gives CASSRLAGGPDTQYF.

The V and J genes are TRBV28 and TRBJ2-5; D may be TRBD1 or TRBD2 (5 bases each). V lost 3 bases and J lost 4, with 15 bases in between. Germline CDR1 and CDR2: MDHEN and SYDVKM. CDR3 length: 15 amino acids. The CDR3 reads CASSFGDGTRETQYF. Written as DNA, the CDR3 is TGTGCCAGCAGTTTCGGGGACGGCACCCGAGAGACCCAGTACTTC.

The CDR3 bases are TGCGCCAGCAGCTCTTATGTGGGCAAGAGCTCTATGTCGGACGGAAACACCATATATTTT. Its protein product is CASSSYVGKSSMSDGNTIYF. The V call is TRBV1, the J call TRBJ1-3. TRBV1 is deemed a pseudogene. CDR3 length equals 20 residues.

The chain is built from TRBV30 and TRBJ2-7, with TRBD1 matching 7 bases. This CDR3 comprises 13 residues. From germline, CDR1 is GTSNPN and CDR2 SVGIG (reference sequence). The V and J ends lost 3 bases and 3 bases, in that order; junction bases with no gene match: 5. The CDR3 region is CAWSRTGYYEQYF. The CDR3 DNA reads TGTGCCTGGAGCCGGACAGGTTACTACGAGCAGTACTTC. Using reference TRBV30 and TRBJ2-7 for the parts outside the CDR3, the full variable domain is SQTIHQWPATLVQPVGSPLSLECTVEGTSNPNLYWYRQAAGRGLQLLFYSVGIGQISSEVPQNLSASRPQDRQFILSSKKLLLSDSGFYLCAWSRTGYYEQYFGPGTRLTVT.

V gene TRBV6-4 combines with J gene TRBJ1-1, with D tentatively TRBD1 (6 bases). This CDR3 comprises 14 residues. Germline CDR1 and CDR2: MRHNA and SNTAGT. Trimming took off 5 bases at V and 4 bases at J, with 14 bases between the two ends. The CDR3 DNA is TGTGCCAGCAGTAGGGGACAAGGGCGCACTGAAGCTTTCTTT. Its protein is CASSRGQGRTEAFF.

The chain employs TRBV28 and TRBJ2-7; perhaps TRBD1 as D (5 bases). From germline, CDR1 is MDHEN and CDR2 SYDVKM. V gave up 7 bases and J gave up 6 bases, with 13 bases separating them. The CDR3 sequence is 12 residues long. CDR3 in amino acids: CASTPGYAEQYF. The DNA for the CDR3 is TGTGCCAGCACCCCAGGGTATGCCGAGCAGTACTTC. Complete variable domain (other parts from reference TRBV28 and TRBJ2-7): DVKVTQSSRYLVKRTGEKVFLECVQDMDHENMFWYRQDPGLGLRLIYFSYDVKMKEKGDIPEGYSVSREKKERFSLILESASTNQTSMYLCASTPGYAEQYFGPGTRLTVT.

V is TRBV29-1 and J is TRBJ2-3; D is uncertain. The V gene's germline CDR1 is SQVTM and CDR2 ANQGSEA. With 0 bases removed from V and 2 bases from J, the gap between germline ends came to 3 bases. The CDR3 extends over 12 amino acids. CDR3 sequence (DNA): TGCAGCGTTGAAGATACCACAGATACGCAGTATTTT. Protein: CSVEDTTDTQYF.

This clone was recorded once. This chain connects TRBV6-8 to TRBJ1-1; D is unresolved. The germline V gene encodes CDR1 MNHGY and CDR2 SAAAGT. The CDR3 loop spans 13 amino acids. V gave up 6 bases and J gave up 5 bases, with 13 bases separating them. This CDR3 reads CASRRQRNTEAFF. The CDR3, as DNA: TGTGCCAGCAGACGCCAGCGGAATACTGAAGCTTTCTTT.

The rearrangement joins TRBV28 to TRBJ2-7, with a tentative D call TRBD1 (5 bases). V lost 3 bases and J lost 7, with 13 bases in between. The CDR3 consists of 13 residues. Germline V gene data show CDR1 as MDHEN and CDR2 as SYDVKM. The CDR3 bases are TGTGCCAGCAGTTTCGGGCTAGGGGTAGAGCAGTACTTC. Translated: CASSFGLGVEQYF.

With respect to this clone: A junction boundary mismatches the germline segment, possibly from a read error. The chain employs TRBV5-1 and TRBJ1-1; 9 positions agree with TRBD1. The CDR3 spans 14 residues. Germline V gene sequence: CDR1 SGHRS, CDR2 YFSETQ. The CDR3 here is CASSLGDRAPEAFF. The CDR3 coding sequence is TGCGCCAGCAGTTTGGGGGACAGGGCGCCTGAAGCTTTCTTT.

This clone was picked up one time. The chain joins TRBV5-1 to TRBJ2-7; unclear D gene. Trimming pared 0 bases from V and 6 bases from J, leaving 16 bases between. Germline V CDR1 and CDR2: SGHRS, YFSETQ. The CDR3 loop spans 15 amino acids. CDR3 nucleotide sequence: TGCGCCAGCAGCTTGGGTGTTGGGGAATCAAGCGAGCAGTACTTC. Translated: CASSLGVGESSEQYF.

This chain connects TRBV19 to TRBJ2-3, with D unclear. The CDR3 runs 13 residues. The germline gives CDR1 LNHDA, CDR2 SQIVND (reference sequence). Trimming removed 5 bases at V and 0 bases at J, with 6 bases between. The CDR3 here is CASSSGSTDTQYF. For the CDR3, the DNA is TGTGCCAGTAGTTCCGGCAGCACAGATACGCAGTATTTT.

The chain employs TRBV6-8 and TRBJ1-1; D is unresolved. Germline V gene lookup returns CDR1 MNHGY and CDR2 SAAAGT. Trimming stripped 7 bases from V and 1 base from J, with 19 bases between. The CDR3 is 16 amino acids. The chain's CDR3 is CASTKKDRRTNTEAFF. In nucleotides, the CDR3 is TGTGCCAGCACTAAGAAGGATAGGCGAACGAACACTGAAGCTTTCTTT.

The chain recombines TRBV28 with TRBJ2-1; TRBD2 aligns across 10 bases. V gave up 6 bases and J gave up 4 bases; unmatched junction bases: 6. This CDR3 is built from 15 residues. In germline, CDR1 is MDHEN, CDR2 SYDVKM. CDR3 sequence (DNA): TGTGCCAGCAGCTCTAGCGGGAGATGGTACAATGAGCAGTTCTTC. This sequence encodes CASSSSGRWYNEQFF.

The V and J genes are TRBV5-1 and TRBJ2-2; D call uncertain. This CDR3 has 14 residues. V lost 0 bases to trimming and J lost 5 bases, with 8 bases between them. Germline CDR1 and CDR2: SGHRS and YFSETQ. The chain's CDR3 is CASSLDRGTGELFF. The CDR3 DNA reads TGCGCCAGCAGCTTGGATCGAGGAACCGGGGAGCTGTTTTTT.

This clone was seen just once. This rearrangement joins TRBV18 to TRBJ1-4; 7 nucleotides agree with TRBD1. CDR1 is KGHSH, CDR2 LQKENI, per germline. The CDR3 runs to 15 residues. V was pared by 3 bases and J by 3 bases, with 4 bases of the junction left unmatched. The CDR3 bases are TGTGCCAGCTCACCGCCAGGGGGGTCTAATGAAAAACTGTTTTTT. Translation: CASSPPGGSNEKLFF.

The rearrangement links TRBV10-1 to TRBJ1-1; D remains unclear. Trimming took off 4 bases at V and 1 base at J, with 10 bases between the two ends. The germline V gene encodes CDR1 WNHNN and CDR2 SYGVQD (reference sequence). The CDR3 length is 14 residues. The CDR3 bases are TGCGCCAGCAGTGCAAGTCAGGAGAACACTGAAGCTTTCTTT. Translation: CASSASQENTEAFF.

This clone was seen a single time. This chain joins TRBV18 and TRBJ1-1; no clear D gene. CDR3 size: 14 residues. The V end was cut by 3 bases, the J end by 2 bases, with 10 bases between. Germline CDR1 reads KGHSH; CDR2 reads LQKENI. The CDR3 nucleotides read TGTGCCAGCTCACCCTACGGGCCAAACACTGAAGCTTTCTTT. Residues: CASSPYGPNTEAFF. Full variable domain (remainder filled in from reference TRBV18 and TRBJ1-1): NAGVMQNPRHLVRRRGQEARLRCSPMKGHSHVYWYRQLPEEGLKFMVYLQKENIIDESGMPKERFSAEFPKEGPSILRIQQVVRGDSAAYFCASSPYGPNTEAFFGQGTRLTVV.